These 17 T cell receptor beta chains were sequenced from one sample in a study of blood T cells in healthy people across ages. A J-beta primer mix and a sample-barcoded 5' primer were used in a second PCR of roughly 6 to 11 cycles. One entry per CDR3 protein results from TCRdb running MiXCR on the 5' RACE reads. The sample includes 550,000 to 750,000 distinct CDR3 sequences, under 25% seen only once; the top ten take more than 3%. Sequencing used blood. The origin of the receptors is a man aged 70 or older in good health.

This clonotype was observed a few times. The genes are TRBV7-9 and TRBJ2-3; 7 nucleotides align to TRBD1. J was trimmed by 4 bases and V by 5 bases; bases with no gene match: 9. Per germline, CDR1 SEHNR and CDR2 FQNEAQ (reference sequence). The CDR3 runs 15 residues. DNA of the CDR3: TGTGCCAGCAGCGCGACAGGGAAGGGCGCAGATACGCAGTATTTT. It specifies CASSATGKGADTQYF.

This clonotype was counted only a few times. The V gene is TRBV20-1, the J gene TRBJ2-7; D is ambiguous. Trimming stripped 4 bases from V and 7 bases from J, with 11 bases between. The CDR3 contains 11 residues. Germline values: CDR1 DFQATT, CDR2 SNEGSKA (reference sequence). The CDR3 nucleotides are TGCAGTGCTAAAAGTGTGCCTGAGCAGTACTTC. This translates into CSAKSVPEQYF.

The V call is TRBV12-3 or TRBV12-4, the J call TRBJ1-2; D is unresolved. The CDR3 runs to 12 residues. Trimming took off 5 bases at V and 8 bases at J, with 12 bases between the two ends. The CDR3 region has the DNA TGTGCCAGCAGTCAGTTTGGCAACGGCTACACCTTC. It yields the protein CASSQFGNGYTF.

This clonotype has a handful of counts. The CDR3 region is CASRAPGPDTEAFF. The CDR3 coding sequence is TGTGCCAGCAGGGCCCCAGGGCCGGACACTGAAGCTTTCTTT. V usage is TRBV2 and J usage is TRBJ1-1; tentatively, D is TRBD1 (5 bases). The CDR3 loop spans 14 amino acids. Trimming removed 6 bases from V and 3 bases from J, with 14 bases in between. Germline CDR1 reads SNHLY; CDR2 reads FYNNEI.

This clonotype came up many times. The chain has TRBV3-1 and TRBJ2-5; D might be TRBD2 (6 bases). The CDR3 loop spans 15 amino acids. V dropped 2 bases and J dropped 3 bases, with 13 bases sitting between them. The germline V gene encodes CDR1 LGHDT and CDR2 YNNKEL (reference sequence). The CDR3: CASSQPGSGEETQYF. The CDR3 nucleotides are TGTGCCAGCAGCCAACCCGGGTCGGGAGAAGAGACCCAGTACTTC.

Only a few counts were recorded for this clonotype. The chain combines TRBV15 with TRBJ2-3; D is unresolved. Deletions cut 7 bases from V and 1 base from J, with 15 bases between. CDR1 and CDR2 from the germline V gene are LNHNV and YYDKDF (reference sequence). CDR3 length: 15 amino acids. The CDR3 loop reads CATKPGVAGTDTQYF. In DNA form, the CDR3 reads TGTGCCACCAAACCCGGCGTCGCCGGCACAGATACGCAGTATTTT.

This rearrangement joins TRBV5-6 to TRBJ2-3, with D uncertain. The CDR3 has 13 amino acids. Germline lookup yields CDR1 SGHDT and CDR2 YYEEEE. V was pared by 3 bases and J by 5 bases, with 10 bases between. The CDR3 loop is CASSSRHLDTQYF. The CDR3 region has the DNA TGTGCCAGCAGCTCCAGACATTTAGATACGCAGTATTTT.

The chain carries TRBV5-1 and TRBJ2-7, with D perhaps TRBD1 (5 bases). Germline-derived CDR1 and CDR2 are SGHRS and YFSETQ. V gave up 4 bases and J gave up 6 bases, with 11 bases separating them. The CDR3 totals 12 residues. The CDR3 DNA reads TGCGCCAGCAGCCAAGACAGATCCGAGCAGTACTTC. Protein: CASSQDRSEQYF.

The chain uses TRBV29-1 and TRBJ2-7; 14 bases align to TRBD2. The CDR3 sequence is 17 residues long. The germline V gene encodes CDR1 SQVTM and CDR2 ANQGSEA. Germline trimming cut 3 bases from V and 5 bases from J; bases unmatched to any gene: 12. CDR3 loop: CSVDGLAGGHLVDEQYF. The CDR3 coding sequence is TGCAGCGTTGATGGACTAGCGGGAGGTCACCTAGTCGACGAGCAGTACTTC.

For the CDR3, the DNA is TGTGCCAGCAGCTTAAACGAGGGCGCGTACGAGCAGTACTTC. It codes for CASSLNEGAYEQYF. The chain carries TRBV7-2 and TRBJ2-7, with TRBD2 as a possible D gene (5 bases). The CDR3 totals 14 residues. V gave up 2 bases and J gave up 4 bases, with 12 bases separating them. CDR1 SGHTA and CDR2 FQGNSA come from the germline V gene.

This clonotype turned up a few times. This rearrangement joins TRBV7-9 to TRBJ2-7, with 9 bases lining up with TRBD2. Per the germline V gene, CDR1 is SEHNR and CDR2 is FQNEAQ (reference sequence). The CDR3 contains 14 residues. V lost 1 base to trimming and J lost 4 bases; unmatched junction nucleotides: 2. The CDR3 bases are TGTGCCAGCAGCTTAGTAGCGGGAGAATACGAGCAGTACTTC. Translating it yields CASSLVAGEYEQYF. Variable domain in full (rest from reference TRBV7-9 and TRBJ2-7): DTGVSQNPRHKITKRGQNVTFRCDPISEHNRLYWYRQTLGQGPEFLTYFQNEAQLEKSRLLSDRFSAERPKGSFSTLEIQRTEQGDSAMYLCASSLVAGEYEQYFGPGTRLTVT.

The chain is built from TRBV4-1 and TRBJ1-1; perhaps TRBD1 as D (5 bases). Trimming removed 1 base from V and 5 bases from J, with 17 bases in between. This CDR3 has 16 residues. Germline V lookup: CDR1 MGHRA, CDR2 YSYEKL. CDR3 bases: TGCGCCAGCAGCCAAGTTATGCGGGGGGTAGGGACTGAAGCTTTCTTT. Translated: CASSQVMRGVGTEAFF.

This clonotype showed up just a few times. The CDR3 reads CASSEREKYPHEQYF. CDR3 in DNA: TGTGCCAGCAGCGAGCGGGAGAAATACCCCCACGAGCAGTACTTC. The chain links TRBV11-3 to TRBJ2-1; 8 nucleotides line up with TRBD2. The end of the DNA is better explained by TRBJ2-7, so the J call may be wrong. Germline loops: CDR1 SGHNT, CDR2 YENEEA. The CDR3 contains 15 residues.

The chain combines TRBV14 with TRBJ2-5; 8 bases line up with TRBD2. The DNA end is a closer match to TRBJ2-1, so the J assignment may be wrong. CDR1 is SGHDN, CDR2 FVKESK, per germline. The CDR3 covers 13 residues. The CDR3, as DNA: TGTGCCAGTTGGAAAAGCGGGAGATTTGAGCAGTTCTTC. Translation gives CASWKSGRFEQFF.

This sequence joins TRBV5-4 and TRBJ2-2; D is ambiguous. The CDR3 length is 14 residues. The V end lost 4 bases, the J end lost 3 bases, and 10 bases lay between the germline ends. CDR1 is SGHNT and CDR2 is YYREEE in the germline V gene (reference sequence). Here the CDR3 DNA reads TGTGCCAGCAGCCCCAGCAGTCACACCGGGGAGCTGTTTTTT. This encodes CASSPSSHTGELFF.

V and J are TRBV11-2 and TRBJ2-3; D is unclear. CDR1 SGHAT and CDR2 FQNNGV come from the germline V gene. The CDR3 length is 13 residues. Trimming took 7 bases from V and 4 from J, leaving 12 bases between them. The CDR3 reads CASNKYTADTQYF. CDR3 nucleotide sequence: TGTGCCAGCAACAAATACACGGCAGATACGCAGTATTTT. The whole variable domain, remainder taken from reference TRBV11-2 and TRBJ2-3, is EAGVAQSPRYKIIEKRQSVAFWCNPISGHATLYWYQQILGQGPKLLIQFQNNGVVDDSQLPKDRFSAERLKGVDSTLKIQPAKLEDSAVYLCASNKYTADTQYFGPGTRLTVL.

This clonotype was seen a few times. This rearrangement joins TRBV7-9 to TRBJ2-7; the D gene is possibly TRBD2 (6 bases). V lost 5 bases and J lost 2, with 13 bases in between. This CDR3 contains 14 residues. Per germline, CDR1 SEHNR and CDR2 FQNEAQ (reference sequence). CDR3 bases: TGTGCCAGCAGCCCGGGACTTCGTACCTACGAGCAGTACTTC. It is translated as CASSPGLRTYEQYF.